The text below deals with one TCR beta chain. The antigen this receptor binds is unknown. No base quality values were provided; no much bigger clone lies one nucleotide off. These data belong to a study of blood T cell repertoires in COVID-19 (TCRdb year 2020). Regarding the study in general: The collaborator samples originated in the United States, Italy and Spain and spanned the acute and convalescent phases of COVID-19. Subjects who had been exposed to COVID-19, were actively infected with it, or had recovered from it provided the deeply sampled blood TCRbeta repertoires that made up the dataset. Samples were obtained from the ongoing ImmuneRACE study (first 160 participants) and from 1,000 to 1,500 subjects provided by 6 global collaborators. The prospective study material was composed of cDNA or gDNA derived from T cells, B-cell-depleted T cells, or PBMCs. Where HLA class I and class II types were available, the types were taken from metadata supplied by the sample provider, not from assay-based typing. A freely available public database, intended as a resource for researchers studying the immune response to SARS-CoV-2, is where the repertoires were released. Sample metadata almost always included a de-identified subject ID, COVID-19 status, age in years and sex. Findings and caveats that apply to the study as a whole: Clinical and demographic metadata were provided uncurated, with the amount varying by source and participant.

One collaborating source in Seattle enrolled patients during active infection and followed them longitudinally through the course of disease. Collaborating institutions collected whole blood in K2EDTA tubes following their own protocols. For TCRbeta analysis, collaborators shipped samples as frozen whole blood, isolated PBMCs, or DNA extracted from either of those sample types. TCRbeta CDR3 regions were amplified from genomic DNA using the immunoSEQ Assay, a bias-controlled multiplex PCR. The paper's data handling went like this. The number of nucleated cells in each sample was estimated from the amplification of reference gene primers within the assay. To quantify the absolute abundance of each unique TCRbeta CDR3 rearrangement, sequence reads were collapsed and filtered. For each sample, productive Simpson clonality was calculated by taking the square root of Simpson's diversity index across productive rearrangements. The source is immuneACCESS, and TCRdb retained only in-frame sequences with V and J called. Part of the clones is not carried over; for the studies checked, unresolved V genes explain less than half of this, and the remainder is unexplained. Clone size and the V and J calls come from that table; the DNA yielded D and trimming. The sample has some 450,000 clones on record, around 88% of them singletons. Around 13% of the sample is in the top ten clones.

The CDR3 covers 16 residues, taking in both the cysteine and the phenylalanine. CDR3 DNA is the only sequence kept; it has 48 bases, read in frame from the first base. CDR1 and CDR2 are drawn from the germline V gene: SGHRS, YFSETQ. A distance of 13 bases separates the germline ends of V and J, which lose 0 bases and 3 bases respectively. The specimen sequenced was peripheral blood. The chain couples TRBV5-1 to TRBJ1-3; the D gene identity is not certain. This clonotype was sampled from a woman in her forties or fifties with COVID-19, enrolled during active disease. The CDR3 region: CASSLVSGNGGNTIYF. The bases read TGCGCCAGCAGCTTGGTGTCAGGTAACGGTGGAAACACCATATATTTT.